Detailed here is one TCR beta chain. Its antigen is unidentified. The data stem from a study of cytomegalovirus exposure and HLA in healthy donors. Study-level background: A prior study identified 117 million unique TCR beta sequences from roughly 180 million T cells. Study-wide results and caveats: A later analysis found most CMV-associated TCR beta chains apparently HLA-restricted. An analysis done earlier found most TCR beta V segments productive about 90% or about 30% of the time. After further analysis at a later stage, 16,951 TCR beta sequences were associated with HLA alleles at 0.05 false discovery rate.

Primers for the PCR totalled 60 Vbeta and 13 Jbeta. This table comes from immunoSEQ multiplex PCR, and its TCRdb copy is limited to in-frame clones, with some not included. In the table there are around 130,000 clones, under 70% of which are singletons. The CDR3 totals 10 residues. The sequence was obtained from a woman aged 60-70 years in good health and CMV-seronegative. The chain joins TRBV21-1 to TRBJ1-5. TRBV21-1 is an annotated pseudogene. The sequenced sample consisted of PBMCs. The DNA for the CDR3 is TGTGCCAGCAGCACGTTTCCCCAGCATTTT. Translated, it gives CASSTFPQHF.